This T cell receptor beta chain was observed in a study of T cell repertoires in cytomegalovirus infection. For the study at large: As its CMV epitopes, the study selected recently identified HLA-C-restricted and well-studied HLA-B-restricted targets. Through public TCR beta signatures, both CMV infection and matching HLA type were indicated. General study findings and limits: Clonotypes of TCR beta that were HLA-C-restricted and CMV-specific dominated the ex vivo response. Accumulated public TCR beta family frequency recognized individuals carrying CMV together with the relevant HLA.

To note about this clonotype: What it binds is not known.

TCRdb fed the reads into MiXCR, producing one record per CDR3 protein. Found here are a few hundred thousand distinct CDR3 sequences, over 35% of them singletons; the top ten hold over 45%. The CDR3 spans 17 residues. Germline assignment: CDR1 SGHTA and CDR2 FQGNSA. V was clipped by 5 bases and J by 3 bases; unmatched bases: 11. The receptor's source is a human donor in good health (CMV status not recorded). Some clones in this sample may be carry-over from other donors' samples. The chain joins TRBV7-2 to TRBJ2-2, with TRBD2 identical over 8 bases. The sequencing used cultured PBMCs, collected from culture after CMV antigen stimulation. The CDR3 DNA follows: TGTGCCAGCAGCCCCACCCTAGCGGGCTCCCACACCGGGGAGCTGTTTTTT. It codes for CASSPTLAGSHTGELFF.